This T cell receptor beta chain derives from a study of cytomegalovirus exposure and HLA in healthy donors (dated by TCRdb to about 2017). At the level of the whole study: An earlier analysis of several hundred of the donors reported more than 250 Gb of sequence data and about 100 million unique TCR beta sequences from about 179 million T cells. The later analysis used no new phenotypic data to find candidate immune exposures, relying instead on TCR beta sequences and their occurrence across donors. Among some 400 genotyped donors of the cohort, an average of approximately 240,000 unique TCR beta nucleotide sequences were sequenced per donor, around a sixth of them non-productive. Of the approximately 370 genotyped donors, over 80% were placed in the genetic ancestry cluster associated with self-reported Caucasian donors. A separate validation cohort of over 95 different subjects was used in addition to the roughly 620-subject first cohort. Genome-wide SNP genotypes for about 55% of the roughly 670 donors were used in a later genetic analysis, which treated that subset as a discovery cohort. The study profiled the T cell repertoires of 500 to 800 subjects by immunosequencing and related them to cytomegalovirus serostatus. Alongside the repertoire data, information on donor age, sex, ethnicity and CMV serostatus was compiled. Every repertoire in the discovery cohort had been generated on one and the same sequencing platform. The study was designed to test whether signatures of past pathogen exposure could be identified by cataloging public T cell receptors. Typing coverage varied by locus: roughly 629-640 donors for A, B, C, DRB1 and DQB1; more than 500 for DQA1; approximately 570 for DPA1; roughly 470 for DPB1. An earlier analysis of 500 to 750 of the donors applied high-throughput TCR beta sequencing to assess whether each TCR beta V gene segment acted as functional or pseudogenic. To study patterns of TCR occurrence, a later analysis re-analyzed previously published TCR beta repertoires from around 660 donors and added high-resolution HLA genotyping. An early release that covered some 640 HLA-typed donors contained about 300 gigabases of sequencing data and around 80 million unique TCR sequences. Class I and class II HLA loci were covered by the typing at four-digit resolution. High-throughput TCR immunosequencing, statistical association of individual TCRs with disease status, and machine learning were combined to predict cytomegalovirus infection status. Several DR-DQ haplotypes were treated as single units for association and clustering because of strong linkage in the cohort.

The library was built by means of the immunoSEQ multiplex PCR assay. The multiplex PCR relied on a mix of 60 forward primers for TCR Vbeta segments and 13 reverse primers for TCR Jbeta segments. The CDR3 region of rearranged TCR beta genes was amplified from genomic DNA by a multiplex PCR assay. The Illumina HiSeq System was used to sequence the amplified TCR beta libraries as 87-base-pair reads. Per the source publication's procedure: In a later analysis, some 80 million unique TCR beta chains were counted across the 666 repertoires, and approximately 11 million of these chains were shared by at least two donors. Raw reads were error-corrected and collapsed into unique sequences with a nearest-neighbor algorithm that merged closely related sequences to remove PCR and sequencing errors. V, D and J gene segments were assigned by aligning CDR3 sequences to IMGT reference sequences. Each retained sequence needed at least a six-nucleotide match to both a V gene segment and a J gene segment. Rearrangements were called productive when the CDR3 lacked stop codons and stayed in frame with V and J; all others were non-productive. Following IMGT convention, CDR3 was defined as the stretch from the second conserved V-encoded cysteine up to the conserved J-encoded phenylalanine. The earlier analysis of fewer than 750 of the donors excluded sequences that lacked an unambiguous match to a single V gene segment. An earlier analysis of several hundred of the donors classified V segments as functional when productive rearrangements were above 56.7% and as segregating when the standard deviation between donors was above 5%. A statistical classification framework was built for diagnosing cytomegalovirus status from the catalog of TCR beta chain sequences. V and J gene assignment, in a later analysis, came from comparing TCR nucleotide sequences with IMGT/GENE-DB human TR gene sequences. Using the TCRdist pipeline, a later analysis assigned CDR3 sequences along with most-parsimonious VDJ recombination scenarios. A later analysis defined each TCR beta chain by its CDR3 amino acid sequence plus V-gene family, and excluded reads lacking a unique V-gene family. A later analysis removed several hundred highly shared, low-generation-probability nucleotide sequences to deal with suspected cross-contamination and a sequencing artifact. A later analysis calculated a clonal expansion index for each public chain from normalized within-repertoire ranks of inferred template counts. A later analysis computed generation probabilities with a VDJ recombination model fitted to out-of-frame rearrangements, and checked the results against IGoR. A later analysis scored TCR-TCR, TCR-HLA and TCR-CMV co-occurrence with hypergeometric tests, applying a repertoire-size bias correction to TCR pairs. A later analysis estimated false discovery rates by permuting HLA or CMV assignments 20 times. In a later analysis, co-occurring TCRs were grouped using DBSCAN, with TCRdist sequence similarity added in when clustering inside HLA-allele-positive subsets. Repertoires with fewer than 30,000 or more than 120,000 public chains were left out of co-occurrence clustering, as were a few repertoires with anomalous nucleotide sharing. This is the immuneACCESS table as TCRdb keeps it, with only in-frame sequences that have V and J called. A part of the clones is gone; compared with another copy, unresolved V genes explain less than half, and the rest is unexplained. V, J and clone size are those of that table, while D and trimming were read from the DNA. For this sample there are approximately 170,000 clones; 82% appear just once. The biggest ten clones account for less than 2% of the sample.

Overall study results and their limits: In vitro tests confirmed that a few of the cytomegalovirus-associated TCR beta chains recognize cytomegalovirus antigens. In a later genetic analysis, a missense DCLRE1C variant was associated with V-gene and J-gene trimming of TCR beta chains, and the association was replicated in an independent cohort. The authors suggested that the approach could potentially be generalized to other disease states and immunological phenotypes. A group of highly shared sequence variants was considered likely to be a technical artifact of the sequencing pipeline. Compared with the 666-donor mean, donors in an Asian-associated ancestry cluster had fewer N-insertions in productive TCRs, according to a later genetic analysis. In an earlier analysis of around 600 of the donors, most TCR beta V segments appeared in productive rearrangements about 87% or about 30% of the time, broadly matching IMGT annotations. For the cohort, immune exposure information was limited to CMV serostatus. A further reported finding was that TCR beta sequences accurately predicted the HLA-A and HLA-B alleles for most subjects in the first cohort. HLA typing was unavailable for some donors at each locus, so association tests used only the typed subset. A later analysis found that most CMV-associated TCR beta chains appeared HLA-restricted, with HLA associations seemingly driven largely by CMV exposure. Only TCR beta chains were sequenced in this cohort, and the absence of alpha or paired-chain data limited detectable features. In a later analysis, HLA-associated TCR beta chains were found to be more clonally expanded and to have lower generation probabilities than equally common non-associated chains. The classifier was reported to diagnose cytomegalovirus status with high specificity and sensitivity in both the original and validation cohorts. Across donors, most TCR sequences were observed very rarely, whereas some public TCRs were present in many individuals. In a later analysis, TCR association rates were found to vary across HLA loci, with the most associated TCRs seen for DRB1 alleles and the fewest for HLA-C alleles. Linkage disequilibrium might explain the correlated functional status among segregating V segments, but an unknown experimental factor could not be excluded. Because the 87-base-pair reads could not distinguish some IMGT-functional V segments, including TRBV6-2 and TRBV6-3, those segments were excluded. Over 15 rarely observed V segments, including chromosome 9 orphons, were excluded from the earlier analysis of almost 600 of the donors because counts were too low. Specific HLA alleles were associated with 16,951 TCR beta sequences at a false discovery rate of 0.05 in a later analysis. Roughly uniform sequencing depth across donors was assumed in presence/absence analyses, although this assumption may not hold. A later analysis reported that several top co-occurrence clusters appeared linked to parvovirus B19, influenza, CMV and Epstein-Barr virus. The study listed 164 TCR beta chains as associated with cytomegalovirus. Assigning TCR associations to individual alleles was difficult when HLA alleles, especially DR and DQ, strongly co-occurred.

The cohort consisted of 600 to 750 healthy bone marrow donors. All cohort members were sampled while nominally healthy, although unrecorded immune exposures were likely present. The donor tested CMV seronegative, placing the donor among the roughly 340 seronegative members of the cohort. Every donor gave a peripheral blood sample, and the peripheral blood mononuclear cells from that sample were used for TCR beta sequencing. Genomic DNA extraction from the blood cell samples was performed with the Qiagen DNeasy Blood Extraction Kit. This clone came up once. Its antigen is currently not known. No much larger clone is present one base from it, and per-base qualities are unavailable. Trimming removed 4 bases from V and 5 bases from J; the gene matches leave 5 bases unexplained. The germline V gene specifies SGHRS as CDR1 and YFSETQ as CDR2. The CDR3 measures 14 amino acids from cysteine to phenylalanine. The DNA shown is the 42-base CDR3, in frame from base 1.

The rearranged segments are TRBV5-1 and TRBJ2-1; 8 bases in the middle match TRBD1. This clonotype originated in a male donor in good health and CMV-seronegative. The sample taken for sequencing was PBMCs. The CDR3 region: CASSQGAVNNEQFF. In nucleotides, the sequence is TGCGCCAGCAGCCAGGGGGCAGTTAACAATGAGCAGTTCTTC.